This TCR beta chain was sequenced during a study of blood T cell repertoires in COVID-19. Clones were read by immunoSEQ multiplex PCR, and TCRdb kept only the in-frame ones, dropping some. The sample lists roughly 170,000 clones, 88% occurring once. This CDR3 is built from 16 residues. Germline trimming cut 1 base from V and 4 bases from J; bases unmatched to any gene: 3. CDR1 and CDR2 (germline): LNHDA, SQIVND (reference sequence). The V call is TRBV19, the J call TRBJ2-1; 11 nucleotides match TRBD2. The clonotype was recovered from a man aged 60-69 years with acute or convalescent COVID-19. Sequencing input: peripheral blood. In DNA, the CDR3 is TGTGCCAGTAGTATAGTAGCGGGAGGGCCTTACAATGAGCAGTTCTTC. As protein: CASSIVAGGPYNEQFF. The whole variable domain, remainder taken from reference TRBV19 and TRBJ2-1, is DGGITQSPKYLFRKEGQNVTLSCEQNLNHDAMYWYRQDPGQGLRLIYYSQIVNDFQKGDIAEGYSVSREKKESFPLTVTSAQKNPTAFYLCASSIVAGGPYNEQFFGPGTRLTVL.